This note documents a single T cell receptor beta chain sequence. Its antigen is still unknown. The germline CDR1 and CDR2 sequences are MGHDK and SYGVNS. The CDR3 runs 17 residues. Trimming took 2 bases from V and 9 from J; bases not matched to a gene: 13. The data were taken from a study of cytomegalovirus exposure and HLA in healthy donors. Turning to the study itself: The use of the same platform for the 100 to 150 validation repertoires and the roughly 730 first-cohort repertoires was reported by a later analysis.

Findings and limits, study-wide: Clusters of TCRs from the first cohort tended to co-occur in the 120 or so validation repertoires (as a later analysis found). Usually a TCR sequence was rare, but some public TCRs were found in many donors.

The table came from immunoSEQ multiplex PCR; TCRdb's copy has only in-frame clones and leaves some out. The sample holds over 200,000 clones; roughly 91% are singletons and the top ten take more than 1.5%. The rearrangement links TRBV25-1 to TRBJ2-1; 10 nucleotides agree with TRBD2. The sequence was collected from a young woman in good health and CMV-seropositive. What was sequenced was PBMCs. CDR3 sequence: CASSEGGSSGSLGEQFF. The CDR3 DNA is TGTGCCAGCAGTGAAGGGGGGTCTAGCGGGAGTCTCGGTGAGCAGTTCTTC.